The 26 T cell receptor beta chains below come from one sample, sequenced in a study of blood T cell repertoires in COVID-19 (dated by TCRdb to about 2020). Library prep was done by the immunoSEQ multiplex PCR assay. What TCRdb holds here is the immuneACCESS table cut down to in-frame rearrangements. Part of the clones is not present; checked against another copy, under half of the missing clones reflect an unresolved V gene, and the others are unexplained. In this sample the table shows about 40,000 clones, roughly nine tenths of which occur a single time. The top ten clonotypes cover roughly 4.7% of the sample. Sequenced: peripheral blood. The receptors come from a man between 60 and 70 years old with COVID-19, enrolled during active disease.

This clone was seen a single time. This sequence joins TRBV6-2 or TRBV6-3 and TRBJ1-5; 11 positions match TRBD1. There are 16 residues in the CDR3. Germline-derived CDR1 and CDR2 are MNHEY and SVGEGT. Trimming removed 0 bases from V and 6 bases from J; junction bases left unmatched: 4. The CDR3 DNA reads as TGTGCCAGCAGTTACTCCCGGACAGGGGGCCGTCAGCCCCAGCATTTT. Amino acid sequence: CASSYSRTGGRQPQHF.

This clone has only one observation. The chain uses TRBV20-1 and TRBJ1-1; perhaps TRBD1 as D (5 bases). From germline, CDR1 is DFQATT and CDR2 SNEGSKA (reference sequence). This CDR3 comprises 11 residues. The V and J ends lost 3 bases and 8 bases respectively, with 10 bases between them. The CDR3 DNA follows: TGCAGTGCTAGGCCCGGGGGAGAAGCTTTCTTT. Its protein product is CSARPGGEAFF.

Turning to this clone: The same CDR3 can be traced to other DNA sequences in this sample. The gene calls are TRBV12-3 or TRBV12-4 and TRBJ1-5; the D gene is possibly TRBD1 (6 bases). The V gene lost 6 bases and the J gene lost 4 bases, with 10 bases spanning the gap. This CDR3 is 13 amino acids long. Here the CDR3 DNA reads TGTGCCAGCAGCCCTGGACAGAATCAGCCCCAGCATTTT. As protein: CASSPGQNQPQHF.

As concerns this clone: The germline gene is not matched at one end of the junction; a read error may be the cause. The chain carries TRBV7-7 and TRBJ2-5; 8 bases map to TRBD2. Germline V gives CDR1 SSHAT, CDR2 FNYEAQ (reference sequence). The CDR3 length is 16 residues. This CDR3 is CASSPAGGGAWETQYF. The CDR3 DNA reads TGTGCTAGCAGCCCTGCCGGGGGGGGCGCGTGGGAGACCCAGTACTTC. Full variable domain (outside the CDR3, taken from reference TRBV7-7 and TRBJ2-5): GAGVSQSPRYKVTKRGQDVTLRCDPISSHATLYWYQQALGQGPEFLTYFNYEAQPDKSGLPSDRFSAERPEGSISTLTIQRTEQRDSAMYRCASSPAGGGAWETQYFGPGTRLLVL.

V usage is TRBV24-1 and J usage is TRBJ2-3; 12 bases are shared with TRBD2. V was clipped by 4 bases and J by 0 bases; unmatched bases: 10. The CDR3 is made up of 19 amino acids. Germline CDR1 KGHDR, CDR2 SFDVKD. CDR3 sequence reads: CATSEPPTSGRASTDTQYF. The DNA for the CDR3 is TGTGCCACCAGTGAACCCCCGACTAGCGGGAGAGCTAGCACAGATACGCAGTATTTT.

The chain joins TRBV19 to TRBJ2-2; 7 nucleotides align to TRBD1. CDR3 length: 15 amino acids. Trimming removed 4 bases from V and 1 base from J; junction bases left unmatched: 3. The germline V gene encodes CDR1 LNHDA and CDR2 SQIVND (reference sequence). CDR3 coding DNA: TGTGCCAGTAGTAAGCGACAGGGGAACACCGGGGAGCTGTTTTTT. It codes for CASSKRQGNTGELFF. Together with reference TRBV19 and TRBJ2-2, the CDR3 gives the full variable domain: DGGITQSPKYLFRKEGQNVTLSCEQNLNHDAMYWYRQDPGQGLRLIYYSQIVNDFQKGDIAEGYSVSREKKESFPLTVTSAQKNPTAFYLCASSKRQGNTGELFFGEGSRLTVL.

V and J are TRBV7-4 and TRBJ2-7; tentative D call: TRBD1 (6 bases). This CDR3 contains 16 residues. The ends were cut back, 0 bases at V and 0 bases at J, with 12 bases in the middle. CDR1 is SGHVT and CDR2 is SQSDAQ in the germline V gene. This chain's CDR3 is CASSLAGQSDSYEQYF. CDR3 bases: TGTGCCAGCAGCTTAGCAGGACAGAGCGACTCCTACGAGCAGTACTTC.

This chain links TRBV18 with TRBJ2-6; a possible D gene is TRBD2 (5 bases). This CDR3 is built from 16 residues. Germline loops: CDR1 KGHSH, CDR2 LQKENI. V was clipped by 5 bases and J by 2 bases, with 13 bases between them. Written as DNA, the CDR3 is TGTGCCAGCTCAGCAGCGGCAGCCACTGGGGCCAACGTCCTGACTTTC. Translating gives CASSAAAATGANVLTF. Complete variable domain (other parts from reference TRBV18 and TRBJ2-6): NAGVMQNPRHLVRRRGQEARLRCSPMKGHSHVYWYRQLPEEGLKFMVYLQKENIIDESGMPKERFSAEFPKEGPSILRIQQVVRGDSAAYFCASSAAAATGANVLTFGAGSRLTVL.

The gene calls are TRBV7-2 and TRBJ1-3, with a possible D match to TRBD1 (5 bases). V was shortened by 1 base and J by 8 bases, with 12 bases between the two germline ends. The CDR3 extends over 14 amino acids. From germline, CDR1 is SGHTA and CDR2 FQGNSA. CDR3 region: CASSLVTAGYTIYF. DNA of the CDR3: TGTGCCAGCAGCTTAGTGACAGCCGGGTACACCATATATTTT. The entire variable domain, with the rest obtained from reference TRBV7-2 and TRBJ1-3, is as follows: GAGVSQSPSNKVTEKGKDVELRCDPISGHTALYWYRQSLGQGLEFLIYFQGNSAPDKSGLPSDRFSAERTGGSVSTLTIQRTQQEDSAVYLCASSLVTAGYTIYFGEGSWLTVV.

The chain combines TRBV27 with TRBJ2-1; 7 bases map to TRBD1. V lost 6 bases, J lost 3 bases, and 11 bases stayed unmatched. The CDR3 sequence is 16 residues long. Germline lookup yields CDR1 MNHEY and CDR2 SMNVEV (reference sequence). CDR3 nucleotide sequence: TGTGCCAGCAGCCTAGGGGGCTCCAACCTCTACAATGAGCAGTTCTTC. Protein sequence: CASSLGGSNLYNEQFF.

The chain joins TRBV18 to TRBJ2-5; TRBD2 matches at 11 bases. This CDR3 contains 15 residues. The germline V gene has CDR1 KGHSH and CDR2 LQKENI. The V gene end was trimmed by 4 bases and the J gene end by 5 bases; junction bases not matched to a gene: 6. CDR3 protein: CASSRETSGSETQYF. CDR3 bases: TGTGCCAGCTCACGAGAAACTAGCGGGAGTGAGACCCAGTACTTC.

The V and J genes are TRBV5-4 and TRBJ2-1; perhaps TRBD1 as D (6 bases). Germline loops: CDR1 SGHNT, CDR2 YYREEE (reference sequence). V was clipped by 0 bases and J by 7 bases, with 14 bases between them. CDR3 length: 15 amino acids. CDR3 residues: CASSLDRVEVNEQFF. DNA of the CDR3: TGTGCCAGCAGCTTGGACAGGGTGGAAGTGAATGAGCAGTTCTTC. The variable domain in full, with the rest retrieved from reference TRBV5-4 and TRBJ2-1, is ETGVTQSPTHLIKTRGQQVTLRCSSQSGHNTVSWYQQALGQGPQFIFQYYREEENGRGNFPPRFSGLQFPNYSSELNVNALELDDSALYLCASSLDRVEVNEQFFGPGTRLTVL.

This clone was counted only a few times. The CDR3 spells CASSPHGQGGYGYTF. The CDR3 coding sequence is TGTGCCAGCAGCCCCCATGGACAGGGCGGCTATGGCTACACCTTC. This rearrangement joins TRBV7-8 to TRBJ1-2; TRBD1 matches 8 bases. The CDR3 length is 15 residues. From germline, CDR1 is SGHVS and CDR2 FQNEAQ. The trim removed 5 bases at V and 4 bases at J, leaving 9 bases unmatched.

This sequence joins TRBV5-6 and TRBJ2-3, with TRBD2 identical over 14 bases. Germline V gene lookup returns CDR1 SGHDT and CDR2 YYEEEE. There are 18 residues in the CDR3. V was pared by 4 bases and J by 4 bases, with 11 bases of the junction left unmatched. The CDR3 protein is CASSLRMTSGRGPDTQYF. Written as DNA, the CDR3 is TGTGCCAGCAGCCTACGGATGACTAGCGGGAGGGGGCCAGATACGCAGTATTTT.

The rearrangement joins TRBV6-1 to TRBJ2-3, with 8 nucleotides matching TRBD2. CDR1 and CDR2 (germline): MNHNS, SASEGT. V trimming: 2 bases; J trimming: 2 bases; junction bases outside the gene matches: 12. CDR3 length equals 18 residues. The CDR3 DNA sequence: TGTGCCAGCAGTGAAACCCCCCCACTAGCGGACTTCACAGATACGCAGTATTTT. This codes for CASSETPPLADFTDTQYF.

CDR3 DNA sequence: TGCAGTGCTAGTAAGGGACAGTCGCAGTACTTC. Its translation is CSASKGQSQYF. The J gene is TRBJ2-7, the V gene TRBV20-1; TRBD1 matches 7 bases. CDR1 and CDR2 (germline): DFQATT, SNEGSKA (reference sequence). Trimming took 3 bases from V and 9 from J; bases not matched to a gene: 5. The CDR3 extends over 11 amino acids.

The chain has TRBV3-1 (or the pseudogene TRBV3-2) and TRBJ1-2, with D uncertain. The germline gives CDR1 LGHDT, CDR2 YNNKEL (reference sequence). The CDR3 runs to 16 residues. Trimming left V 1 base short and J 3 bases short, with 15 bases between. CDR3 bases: TGTGCCAGCAGCCAAGGCCGTCAATACTCTTACTATGGCTACACCTTC. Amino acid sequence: CASSQGRQYSYYGYTF.

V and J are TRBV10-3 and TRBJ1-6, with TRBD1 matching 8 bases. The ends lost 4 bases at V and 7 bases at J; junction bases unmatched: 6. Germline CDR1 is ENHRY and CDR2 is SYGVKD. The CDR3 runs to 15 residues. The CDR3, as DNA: TGTGCCATCAGTGCGGACAGGGAAGGAAATTCACCCCTCCACTTT. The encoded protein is CAISADREGNSPLHF.

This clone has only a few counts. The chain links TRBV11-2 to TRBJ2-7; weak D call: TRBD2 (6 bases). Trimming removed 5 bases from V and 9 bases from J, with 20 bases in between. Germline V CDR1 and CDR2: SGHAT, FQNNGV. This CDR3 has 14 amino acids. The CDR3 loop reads CASSPQPEGRGQYF. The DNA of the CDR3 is TGTGCCAGCAGCCCCCAACCGGAGGGACGCGGGCAGTACTTC.

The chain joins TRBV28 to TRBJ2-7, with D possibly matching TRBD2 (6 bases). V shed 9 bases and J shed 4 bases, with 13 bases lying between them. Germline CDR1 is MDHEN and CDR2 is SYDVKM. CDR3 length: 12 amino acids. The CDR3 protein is CASTDGRYEQYF. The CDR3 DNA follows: TGTGCCAGTACGGACGGGAGATACGAGCAGTACTTC.

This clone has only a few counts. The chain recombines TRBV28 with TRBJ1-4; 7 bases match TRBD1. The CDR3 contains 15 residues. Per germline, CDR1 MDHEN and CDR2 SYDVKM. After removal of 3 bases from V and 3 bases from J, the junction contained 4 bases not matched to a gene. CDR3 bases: TGTGCCAGCAGTTTTACAGGGGTAGCTAATGAAAAACTGTTTTTT. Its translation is CASSFTGVANEKLFF.

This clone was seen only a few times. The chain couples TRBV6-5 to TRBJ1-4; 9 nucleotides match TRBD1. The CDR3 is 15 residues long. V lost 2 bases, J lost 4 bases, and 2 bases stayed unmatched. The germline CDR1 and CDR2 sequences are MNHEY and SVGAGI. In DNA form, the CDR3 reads TGTGCCAGCAGTTACGACAGGGGGGATAATGAAAAACTGTTTTTT. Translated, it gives CASSYDRGDNEKLFF.

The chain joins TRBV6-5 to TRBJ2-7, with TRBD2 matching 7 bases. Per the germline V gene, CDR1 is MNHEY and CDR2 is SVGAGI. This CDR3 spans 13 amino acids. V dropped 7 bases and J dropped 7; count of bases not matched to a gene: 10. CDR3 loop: CASTGGRVWEQYF. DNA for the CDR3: TGTGCCAGCACCGGCGGGAGAGTGTGGGAGCAGTACTTC.

CDR3 region: CASSRDRVELAGTGELFF. The CDR3 DNA follows: TGTGCCAGTAGTAGGGACAGGGTAGAGCTAGCGGGCACCGGGGAGCTGTTTTTT. V gene TRBV19 combines with J gene TRBJ2-2, with a tentative D call TRBD1 (9 bases). CDR3 size: 18 residues. Looked up from germline, CDR1 is LNHDA and CDR2 is SQIVND (reference sequence). With 4 bases removed from V and 4 bases from J, the gap between germline ends came to 22 bases.

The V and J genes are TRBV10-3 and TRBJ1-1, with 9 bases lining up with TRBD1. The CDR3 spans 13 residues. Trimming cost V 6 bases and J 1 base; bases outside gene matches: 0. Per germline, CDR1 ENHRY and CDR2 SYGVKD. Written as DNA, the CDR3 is TGTGCCATCAGACAGGGGGCGAACACTGAAGCTTTCTTT. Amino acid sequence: CAIRQGANTEAFF.

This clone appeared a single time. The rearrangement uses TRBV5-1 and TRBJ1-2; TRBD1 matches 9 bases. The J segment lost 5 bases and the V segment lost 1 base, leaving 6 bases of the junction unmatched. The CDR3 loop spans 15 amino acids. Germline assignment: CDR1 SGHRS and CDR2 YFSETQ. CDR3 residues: CASSLPPGQGYGYTF. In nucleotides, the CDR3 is TGCGCCAGCAGCTTGCCCCCGGGACAGGGATATGGCTACACCTTC.